Below are 23 T cell receptor beta chains sequenced from a single sample in a study of T cell clonality in common variable immunodeficiency. Data came from immunoSEQ multiplex PCR; TCRdb stores just in-frame clones and leaves some out. Recorded here are 40,000 to 65,000 clones, with no singletons, and the ten leading clones hold approximately 3%. The sequencing sample was made of peripheral blood mononuclear cells. These receptors originate from a person aged 18 to 69 in good health.

This clone was counted many times. The CDR3 is cut off 3 residues early in the read; its end comes from the germline J gene. The chain recombines TRBV14 with TRBJ2-1; the D is unclear. This CDR3 has 14 amino acids. CDR1 and CDR2 from the germline V gene are SGHDN and FVKESK. Trimming pared 2 bases from V and 7 bases from J, leaving 12 bases between. CDR3: CASSQFASRNEQFF. Incomplete CDR3 DNA: TGTGCCAGCAGCCAATTCGCATCCCGGAATGAG.

This clone has a count of ten or more. The read stops 3 residues short of the end of the CDR3; the missing end is completed from the germline J gene. The chain employs TRBV19 and TRBJ2-7; 7 nucleotides line up with TRBD1. The CDR3 is made up of 17 amino acids. The germline V gene has CDR1 LNHDA and CDR2 SQIVND (reference sequence). Trimming took 6 bases from V and 2 from J; bases not matched to a gene: 16. The sequenced part of the CDR3 DNA is TGTGCCAGTAGGGGCTTTGACCGGACAGGCAAGACCTACGAG. Its protein product is CASRGFDRTGKTYE. The full CDR3 protein is CASRGFDRTGKTYEQYF.

This clone has a count of ten or more. CDR3 DNA (partial): TGTGCCAGCAGCTTAGGACTAGCGGGAGTGTCCGGGGAG. This translates into CASSLGLAGVSGE. The CDR3 in its entirety is CASSLGLAGVSGELFF. The rearrangement uses TRBV7-3 and TRBJ2-2, with 13 bases lining up with TRBD2. The sequence runs out 3 residues before the end of the CDR3; the remainder is reconstructed from the germline J gene. V trimming: 2 bases; J trimming: 6 bases; junction bases outside the gene matches: 3. Germline loops: CDR1 SGHTA, CDR2 FQGTGA. This CDR3 comprises 16 residues.

This clone was detected many times. The CDR3 bases that were read are TGCAGTGCTAAGTACAGTGCAACTAATGAAAAA. Amino acids: CSAKYSATNEK. The entire CDR3 protein reads CSAKYSATNEKLFF. The V call is TRBV20-1, the J call TRBJ1-4; D gene uncertain. The missing CDR3 end, 3 residues past where the read stops, is filled in from the germline J gene. Germline CDR1 reads DFQATT; CDR2 reads SNEGSKA (reference sequence). Trimming took off 4 bases at V and 0 bases at J, with 9 bases between the two ends. The CDR3 is 14 residues long.

This clone occurred many times. The CDR3 end lies 3 residues beyond the end of the read and is filled in from the germline J gene. V gene TRBV10-3 combines with J gene TRBJ2-4; D possibly corresponds to TRBD1 (6 bases). Germline lookup yields CDR1 ENHRY and CDR2 SYGVKD. This CDR3 has 11 amino acids. Partial CDR3 DNA: TGTGCCATCAGTGACCGACAGGTT. It encodes CAISDRQV. The CDR3 in its entirety is CAISDRQVQYF.

There are many counts of this clone. The read ends 3 residues shy of where the CDR3 ends; the end is completed using the germline J gene. The chain carries TRBV7-3 and TRBJ2-1; 15 nucleotides agree with TRBD2. V gave up 4 bases and J gave up 3 bases; unmatched junction bases: 7. CDR1 and CDR2 from the germline V gene are SGHTA and FQGTGA. CDR3 size: 18 residues. The CDR3 protein is CASSSRTSGRGNYNEQFF. The part of the CDR3 DNA that was read is TGTGCCAGCAGCTCCCGGACTAGCGGGAGGGGTAACTACAATGAG.

This clone has at least ten counts. The read finishes 3 residues shy of the CDR3 end, and the germline J gene is used to complete it. The chain is built from TRBV6-1 and TRBJ1-2; D may be TRBD1 (5 bases). The CDR3 is 13 amino acids. Trimming cost V 3 bases and J 5 bases, with 10 bases left between them. Germline lookup yields CDR1 MNHNS and CDR2 SASEGT. The CDR3 is CASSDGRGYGYTF. The part of the CDR3 DNA that was read is TGTGCCAGCAGTGATGGCCGGGGGTATGGC.

This clone was detected ten times or more. From the germline J gene comes the end of the CDR3, since the read stops 3 residues before it. This chain connects TRBV12-3 or TRBV12-4 to TRBJ1-2, with TRBD1 identical over 7 bases. The V segment lost 3 bases and the J segment 7 bases; nucleotides outside the gene matches: 5. The CDR3 runs 13 residues. The sequenced CDR3 bases are TGTGCCAGCAGTTTGTCAACAGGGGTTGGC. Its translation is CASSLSTGVG. Given in full, the CDR3 is CASSLSTGVGYTF.

This clone was detected many times. The CDR3 is cut off 3 residues early in the read; its end comes from the germline J gene. The J gene is TRBJ1-1, the V gene TRBV18; D remains ambiguous. The CDR3 runs to 15 residues. The V end lost 5 bases, the J end lost 5 bases, and 18 bases lay between the germline ends. CDR1 and CDR2 (germline): KGHSH, LQKENI. CDR3 DNA, as far as it was read: TGTGCCAGCTCATTCTCAGGTAGCCCGGGGACTGAA. Translation: CASSFSGSPGTE. The whole CDR3 is CASSFSGSPGTEAFF. Variable domain in full (rest from reference TRBV18 and TRBJ1-1): NAGVMQNPRHLVRRRGQEARLRCSPMKGHSHVYWYRQLPEEGLKFMVYLQKENIIDESGMPKERFSAEFPKEGPSILRIQQVVRGDSAAYFCASSFSGSPGTEAFFGQGTRLTVV.

There are many counts of this clone. The read comes to an end 3 residues before the CDR3 does, leaving the germline J gene to fill in the end. J is TRBJ2-1 and V is TRBV30, with D maybe TRBD1 (6 bases). Per germline, CDR1 GTSNPN and CDR2 SVGIG (reference sequence). V was pared by 4 bases and J by 9 bases, with 16 bases between. This CDR3 is 13 amino acids long. This CDR3 is CAWTRTGYGEQFF. The DNA read from the CDR3 is TGTGCCTGGACCCGAACAGGGTATGGTGAG. The complete variable domain, with remaining parts taken from reference TRBV30 and TRBJ2-1, reads SQTIHQWPATLVQPVGSPLSLECTVEGTSNPNLYWYRQAAGRGLQLLFYSVGIGQISSEVPQNLSASRPQDRQFILSSKKLLLSDSGFYLCAWTRTGYGEQFFGPGTRLTVL.

This clone was detected ten times or more. The CDR3 end is not reached by the read, which stops 3 residues before it; the germline J gene fills it in. The genes are TRBV7-6 and TRBJ2-5; D ambiguous. Trimming took off 6 bases at V and 5 bases at J, with 16 bases between the two ends. Germline V gene sequence: CDR1 SGHVS, CDR2 FNYEAQ. The CDR3 contains 14 residues. CDR3 residues: CASRYGLGHETQYF. The covered CDR3 bases are TGTGCCAGCAGATACGGGTTAGGTCATGAGACC.

This clone appeared many times. Incomplete CDR3 DNA: TGCAGCGTTGATCAGGGCGCGAACACTGAA. Translating it yields CSVDQGANTE. The full CDR3 protein reads CSVDQGANTEAFF. This chain joins TRBV29-1 and TRBJ1-1; D is perhaps TRBD1 (5 bases). The CDR3 end falls 3 residues outside the read, so it is completed with the germline J gene. This CDR3 is built from 13 residues. V shed 3 bases and J shed 1 base, with 9 bases lying between them. In germline, CDR1 is SQVTM, CDR2 ANQGSEA.

This clone was detected only a few times. The read halts 3 residues ahead of the CDR3 end, with the missing end drawn from the germline J gene. The chain combines TRBV18 with TRBJ1-2, with D unresolved. The CDR3 extends over 14 amino acids. Per the germline V gene, CDR1 is KGHSH and CDR2 is LQKENI. The CDR3 protein is CATALLGPAGDYTF. CDR3 DNA, as far as it was read: TGTGCCACCGCCCTCCTCGGACCTGCGGGCGAC.

This clone was counted many times. Sequencing ends 3 residues short of the CDR3 end; the germline J gene provides the rest. The chain is built from TRBV6-1 and TRBJ2-3; a weak D match, TRBD2 (7 bases). Germline values: CDR1 MNHNS, CDR2 SASEGT. The CDR3 is made up of 16 amino acids. Trimming removed 4 bases from V and 0 bases from J, with 14 bases in between. CDR3 sequence reads: CASSAGGRPSTDTQYF. CDR3 bases read: TGTGCCAGCAGTGCGGGGGGCAGGCCAAGCACAGATACG.

This clone came up many times. CDR3 amino acids: CSVYGTGEGDTQYF. The CDR3 bases that were read are TGCAGCGTCTACGGGACAGGGGAGGGGGATACG. The V call is TRBV29-1, the J call TRBJ2-3, with TRBD1 matching over 10 bases. Coverage ceases 3 residues before the CDR3 finishes, and the germline J gene fills in the end. CDR1 and CDR2 (germline): SQVTM, ANQGSEA. The V gene end was trimmed by 6 bases and the J gene end by 6 bases; junction bases not matched to a gene: 9. The CDR3 has 14 amino acids.

This clone was recorded many times. The DNA ends 3 residues before the CDR3 does, and the rest of the CDR3 is filled in from the germline J gene. The rearrangement joins TRBV7-9 to TRBJ2-3; 9 nucleotides agree with TRBD2. The CDR3 covers 15 residues. V lost 3 bases, J lost 2 bases, and 3 bases stayed unmatched. Germline V gene lookup returns CDR1 SEHNR and CDR2 FQNEAQ (reference sequence). The part of the CDR3 DNA that was read is TGTGCCAGCAGCTTTATAGCGGGAGTCACAGATACG. Translated: CASSFIAGVTDT. The whole CDR3 sequence is CASSFIAGVTDTQYF.

This clone was picked up many times. CDR3 loop: CASSHLGGTDTQYF. CDR3 bases read: TGTGCCAGCAGCCATTTAGGAGGGACAGATACG. This chain links TRBV14 with TRBJ2-3; D may be TRBD2 (6 bases). The read halts 3 residues ahead of the CDR3 end, with the missing end drawn from the germline J gene. The CDR3 has 14 amino acids. The V end lost 3 bases, the J end lost 3 bases, and 10 bases lay between the germline ends. Germline V gives CDR1 SGHDN, CDR2 FVKESK.

This clone was seen ten or more times. The CDR3 end lies 3 residues beyond the end of the read and is filled in from the germline J gene. The V call is TRBV30, the J call TRBJ2-1; weak D call: TRBD1 (6 bases). The length of the CDR3 is 11 residues. The ends were cut back, 2 bases at V and 7 bases at J, with 6 bases in the middle. The germline CDR1 and CDR2 sequences are GTSNPN and SVGIG (reference sequence). This CDR3 is CAWSQGNEQFF. The CDR3 DNA, read in part, is TGTGCCTGGAGTCAGGGGAATGAG.

This clone has more than one count but fewer than ten. The read halts 3 residues ahead of the CDR3 end, with the missing end drawn from the germline J gene. The rearrangement uses TRBV11-3 and TRBJ2-3; 9 positions agree with TRBD2. This CDR3 region has 15 residues. Germline CDR1 is SGHNT and CDR2 is YENEEA. CDR3 amino acids: CASSRLAGVLETQYF. The sequenced CDR3 bases are TGTGCCAGCAGCCGGTTAGCGGGAGTGCTAGAGACG.

As to this clone: From the germline J gene comes the end of the CDR3, since the read stops 3 residues before it. The chain employs TRBV7-3 and TRBJ2-1; D gene uncertain. Deletions cut 5 bases from V and 3 bases from J, with 14 bases between. Germline values: CDR1 SGHTA, CDR2 FQGTGA. The CDR3 is made up of 15 amino acids. The CDR3 bases that were read are TGTGCCAGCAGCCCCAACACCGGGTTCTACAATGAG. It specifies CASSPNTGFYNE. The CDR3 as a whole reads CASSPNTGFYNEQFF.

This clone was seen only a few times. The read ends 3 residues early relative to the CDR3; the germline J gene fills the gap. J is TRBJ2-7 and V is TRBV7-6; D might be TRBD1 (6 bases). The V gene lost 0 bases and the J gene lost 4 bases, with 10 bases spanning the gap. Looked up from germline, CDR1 is SGHVS and CDR2 is FNYEAQ. This CDR3 has 14 residues. CDR3: CASSLATGLYEQYF. The CDR3 bases that were read are TGTGCCAGCAGCTTAGCGACAGGTTTATACGAG.

The table lists this clone with a few counts. The CDR3 end lies 3 residues beyond the end of the read and is filled in from the germline J gene. V is TRBV20-1 and J is TRBJ2-7; 9 bases match TRBD1. The germline V gene encodes CDR1 DFQATT and CDR2 SNEGSKA (reference sequence). The CDR3 covers 13 residues. After removal of 5 bases from V and 6 bases from J, the junction contained 8 bases not matched to a gene. CDR3 bases read: TGCAGTGCTCTTGGGGACAGGGAGTCCGAG. The encoded protein is CSALGDRESE. The full-length CDR3 reads as CSALGDRESEQYF.

This clone occurred many times. The CDR3 extends 3 residues past the end of the read, so its final part is completed from the germline J gene. The J gene is TRBJ2-1, the V gene TRBV30; 8 bases are shared with TRBD2. With 3 bases clipped from V and 4 bases from J, the junction kept 5 bases outside the gene matches. Germline V lookup: CDR1 GTSNPN, CDR2 SVGIG (reference sequence). This CDR3 has 14 residues. The part of the CDR3 DNA that was read is TGTGCCTGGAGGGCCGCGGGAGGATACAATGAG. This codes for CAWRAAGGYNE. The whole CDR3 protein is CAWRAAGGYNEQFF.